This T cell receptor beta chain was obtained from a study of T cell repertoires in cytomegalovirus infection. TCRdb re-derived calls from the reads in MiXCR, one entry per CDR3 protein. The table lists around 110,000 distinct CDR3 sequences, over 9.5% of them singletons. With V trimmed by 6 bases and J by 5 bases, 7 bases remained unmatched. The V gene's germline CDR1 is DFQATT and CDR2 SNEGSKA (reference sequence). The CDR3 extends over 14 amino acids. Worth noting for this clonotype: Its antigen remains unknown. The CDR3 does not close with the conserved phenylalanine or tryptophan, likely indicating a read error.

Sequenced input: PBMCs, sequenced either directly or after in vitro stimulation (not recorded which). The clonotype originates from a human donor in good health (CMV status not recorded). Some clones in this sample may be carry-over from other donors' samples. The V and J genes are TRBV20-1 and TRBJ2-1; 10 nucleotides match TRBD1. CDR3 protein: CSANGTGEDNEQFV. CDR3 bases: TGCAGTGCAAACGGGACAGGGGAAGACAATGAGCAGTTCGTC.